This is a list of T cell receptor beta chains from one sample in a study of CD8 T cells in Susac syndrome. TCRdb reanalysed the immunoSEQ multiplex PCR reads using MiXCR and keeps one entry per CDR3 protein. Seen here are around 280,000 distinct CDR3 sequences, about 85% observed once, and the top ten hold over 0.1%. Specimen: CD8+ T cells from PBMCs. These receptor sequences come from a human donor with multiple sclerosis. CDR3s include the opening cysteine and the closing phenylalanine or tryptophan. The order of the fields is clone size, J gene, D gene, V gene, CDR3 protein, CDR3 DNA. D genes are given only for firm matches. The size of a clone is reported for some rows only, either as once, few or many, or as a class for expanded clones.

NA TRBJ2-2 TRBD2 TRBV7-9 CASSLTSGRNTGELFF TGTGCCAGCAGCTTAACTAGCGGGAGGAACACCGGGGAGCTGTTTTTT
NA TRBJ2-7 NA TRBV9 CASSVDGGSDEQYF TGTGCCAGCAGCGTAGATGGAGGGAGCGACGAGCAGTACTTC
NA TRBJ1-2 NA TRBV27 CASSPDYETYYGYTF TGTGCCAGCAGCCCAGATTACGAGACTTACTATGGCTACACCTTC
NA TRBJ1-5 NA TRBV6-5 CASSSGSNQPQHF TGTGCCAGCAGTTCGGGGAGCAATCAGCCCCAGCATTTT
NA TRBJ2-3 TRBD2 TRBV6-6 CASSPTSGDADTQYF TGTGCCAGCAGCCCGACTAGCGGGGATGCAGATACGCAGTATTTT
NA TRBJ2-7 TRBD1 TRBV28 CASSLDRGPYEQYF TGTGCCAGCAGTCTTGACAGGGGTCCCTACGAGCAGTACTTC
NA TRBJ1-1 NA TRBV6-1 CASSGPLGSNTKAFF TGTGCCAGCAGTGGACCGTTGGGCTCGAACACTAAAGCTTTCTTT
NA TRBJ2-2 TRBD2 TRBV20-1 CSAPRPGLAGERYTGELFF TGCAGTGCTCCCCGCCCGGGACTAGCGGGAGAACGGTACACCGGGGAGCTGTTTTTT
NA TRBJ1-1 NA TRBV7-2 CASSLSGVWGDTEAFF TGTGCCAGCAGCTTATCGGGGGTTTGGGGGGACACTGAAGCTTTCTTT
NA TRBJ2-1 NA TRBV9 CASSPWDANNEQFF TGTGCCAGCAGCCCTTGGGACGCCAACAATGAGCAGTTCTTC
NA TRBJ2-1 NA TRBV5-1 CASSPWRASYNEQFF TGCGCCAGCAGCCCCTGGAGGGCATCCTACAATGAGCAGTTCTTC
NA TRBJ2-4 NA TRBV5-6 CASSLRVRGADIQYF TGTGCCAGCAGCTTGAGAGTTCGGGGGGCAGACATTCAGTACTTC
NA TRBJ2-7 NA TRBV5-5 CASSGGVRGGEQYF TGTGCCAGCAGCGGCGGGGTCAGAGGGGGTGAGCAGTACTTC
NA TRBJ1-2 NA TRBV29-1 CSVEIDANYGYTF TGCAGCGTTGAAATCGATGCTAACTATGGCTACACCTTC
NA TRBJ2-1 TRBD2 TRBV30 CAWSRTSGINNEQFF TGTGCCTGGAGTAGGACTAGCGGGATAAACAATGAGCAGTTCTTC
once TRBJ2-2 NA TRBV27 CASSLGRGPGELFF TGTGCCAGCAGTTTGGGTAGAGGGCCCGGGGAGCTGTTTTTT